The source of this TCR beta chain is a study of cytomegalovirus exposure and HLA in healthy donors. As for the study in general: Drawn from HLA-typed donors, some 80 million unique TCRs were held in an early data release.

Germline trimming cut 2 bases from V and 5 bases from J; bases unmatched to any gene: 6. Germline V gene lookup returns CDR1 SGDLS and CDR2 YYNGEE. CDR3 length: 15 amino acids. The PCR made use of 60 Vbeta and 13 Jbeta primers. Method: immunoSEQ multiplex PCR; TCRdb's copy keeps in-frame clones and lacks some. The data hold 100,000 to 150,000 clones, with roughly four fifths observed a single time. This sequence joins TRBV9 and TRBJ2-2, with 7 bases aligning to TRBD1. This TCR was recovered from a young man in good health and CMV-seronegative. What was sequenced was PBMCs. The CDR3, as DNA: TGTGCCAGCAGCGTGACAGGGCTCGGTACCGGGGAGCTGTTTTTT. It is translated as CASSVTGLGTGELFF. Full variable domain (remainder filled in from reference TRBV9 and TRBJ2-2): DSGVTQTPKHLITATGQRVTLRCSPRSGDLSVYWYQQSLDQGLQFLIQYYNGEERAKGNILERFSAQQFPDLHSELNLSSLELGDSALYFCASSVTGLGTGELFFGEGSRLTVL.